The next 25 T cell receptor beta chains were all read from a single sample in a study of T cells in Graves' hyperthyroidism and ophthalmopathy. Regions amplified from RNA transcripts were the TCR beta CDR3 regions. In the first-round RT-PCR of the TCR CDR3, the HTBI primer set was used. MiXCR was run by TCRdb on the multiplex PCR reads, yielding one entry per CDR3 protein. This sample has a few hundred thousand distinct CDR3 sequences, with 15% to 19% found just once. Sequencing input: blood. The receptors stem from a woman aged 18-30 years with Graves' hyperthyroidism.

This clonotype was seen many times. The rearrangement uses TRBV7-9 and TRBJ2-3, with a weak D call TRBD1 (6 bases). The CDR3 is made up of 17 amino acids. Germline lookup yields CDR1 SEHNR and CDR2 FQNEAQ (reference sequence). V was cut by 6 bases and J by 1 base, with 20 bases left in between. CDR3 DNA sequence: TGTGCCAGCAGTCCCCGAGGACAGAACGATCGCACAGATACGCAGTATTTT. This codes for CASSPRGQNDRTDTQYF.

This clonotype was found a few times. The chain joins TRBV6-1 to TRBJ2-2; a possible D gene is TRBD2 (5 bases). V lost 8 bases and J lost 6, with 22 bases in between. This CDR3 has 16 residues. Germline V CDR1 and CDR2: MNHNS, SASEGT. CDR3: CASRPHSASGAGELFF. DNA of the CDR3: TGTGCCAGCCGCCCCCATTCCGCTTCCGGGGCCGGGGAGCTGTTTTTT.

This clonotype was counted only a few times. The chain couples TRBV20-1 to TRBJ2-7; the match to TRBD1 covers 8 bases. Per the germline V gene, CDR1 is DFQATT and CDR2 is SNEGSKA (reference sequence). The CDR3 length is 14 residues. Unmatched junction bases numbered 6, after V lost 3 bases and J lost 2 bases. The CDR3 DNA is TGCAGTGCTAGCCCCGTACAGGGGGCCTACGAGCAGTACTTC. Translation: CSASPVQGAYEQYF.

This clonotype was found a few times. This sequence may be a read error, since a much larger clone differs from it by one base. The genes are TRBV2 and TRBJ1-5; TRBD1 is a possible D gene (5 bases). Germline values: CDR1 SNHLY, CDR2 FYNNEI. The length of the CDR3 is 17 residues. The CDR3 loop is CASSWGLTARRDQPRHF. The CDR3 nucleotides are TGTGCCAGCAGTTGGGGGTTGACCGCCAGGAGGGATCAGCCCCGGCATTTT.

In its sample, this clonotype was seen a few times. Here the CDR3 DNA reads TGTGCCAGCAGTTACAAGGTTCGGGGGCGGATCTCTGGGGCCAACGTCCTGACTTTC. Its translation: CASSYKVRGRISGANVLTF. V gene TRBV6-5 combines with J gene TRBJ2-6; either TRBD1 or TRBD2 may fit D (6 bases each). The CDR3 extends over 19 amino acids. The ends were cut back, 2 bases at V and 0 bases at J, with 17 bases in the middle. In germline, CDR1 is MNHEY, CDR2 SVGAGI.

This clonotype was recorded at least ten times. The junction departs from germline at one end; a sequencing error may be responsible. DNA of the CDR3: TGTCCCAGCAGTGAAGTAGCGGGACCAGATACGCAGTATTTT. Translating gives CPSSEVAGPDTQYF. The rearrangement uses TRBV2 and TRBJ2-3; 8 nucleotides align to TRBD2. The CDR3 runs 14 residues. Germline values: CDR1 SNHLY, CDR2 FYNNEI.

This clonotype turned up a few times. The chain joins TRBV7-8 to TRBJ1-5; D possibly corresponds to TRBD1 (5 bases). Looked up from germline, CDR1 is SGHVS and CDR2 is FQNEAQ. This CDR3 is 14 amino acids long. The germline V and J ends were trimmed by 6 bases and 5 bases, with 14 bases remaining between them. The CDR3 region is CASSFNGADQPQHF. CDR3 nucleotide sequence: TGTGCCAGCAGTTTCAACGGGGCCGATCAGCCCCAGCATTTT. Looking up the rest from reference TRBV7-8 and TRBJ1-5 gives the full variable domain: GAGVSQSPRYKVAKRGQDVALRCDPISGHVSLFWYQQALGQGPEFLTYFQNEAQLDKSGLPSDRFFAERPEGSVSTLKIQRTQQEDSAVYLCASSFNGADQPQHFGDGTRLSIL.

This clonotype was detected many times. This chain links TRBV20-1 with TRBJ1-1; D call uncertain. This CDR3 has 14 amino acids. The germline V gene has CDR1 DFQATT and CDR2 SNEGSKA (reference sequence). V lost 3 bases and J lost 1, with 12 bases in between. CDR3 bases: TGCAGTGCTAGGAGGGCTTGGCAGAACACTGAAGCTTTCTTT. Encoded protein: CSARRAWQNTEAFF.

This clonotype was seen repeatedly, ten times or more. CDR3 residues: CASSPGVSGTQYF. DNA of the CDR3: TGTGCCAGCAGCCCGGGAGTGTCCGGGACCCAGTACTTC. The V gene is TRBV12-3 or TRBV12-4, the J gene TRBJ2-5; a weak D match, TRBD2 (6 bases). The V end was cut by 6 bases, the J end by 7 bases, with 15 bases between. The CDR3 covers 13 residues.

This clonotype was observed many times. V gene TRBV11-3 combines with J gene TRBJ2-5, with TRBD2 as a possible D gene (6 bases). V lost 0 bases to trimming and J lost 10 bases, with 12 bases between them. Germline V lookup: CDR1 SGHNT, CDR2 YENEEA. CDR3 size: 13 residues. CDR3 protein: CASSLDGGRIQYF. The CDR3 DNA reads as TGTGCCAGCAGCTTAGACGGGGGAAGGATCCAGTACTTC. The whole variable domain, remainder taken from reference TRBV11-3 and TRBJ2-5, is EAGVVQSPRYKIIEKKQPVAFWCNPISGHNTLYWYLQNLGQGPELLIRYENEEAVDDSQLPKDRFSAERLKGVDSTLKIQPAELGDSAVYLCASSLDGGRIQYFGPGTRLLVL.

This clonotype has a count of ten or more. The chain combines TRBV2 with TRBJ2-3; perhaps D is TRBD1 or TRBD2 (5 bases each). The ends were cut back, 8 bases at V and 1 base at J, with 22 bases in the middle. From germline, CDR1 is SNHLY and CDR2 FYNNEI. The CDR3 spans 17 residues. The CDR3 here is CASSPVMGEFGTDTQYF. CDR3 DNA: TGTGCCAGCTCCCCCGTGATGGGGGAGTTTGGCACAGATACGCAGTATTTT.

The chain uses TRBV5-6 and TRBJ2-5, with 7 bases lining up with TRBD2. Germline V lookup: CDR1 SGHDT, CDR2 YYEEEE. The junction had 15 bases not matched to a gene; V was cut back by 2 bases and J by 14 bases. The CDR3 runs to 14 residues. CDR3 nucleotide sequence: TGTGCCAGCAGCTTCTCCGCCCCTGCGGGAGTAAAATACTTC. This translates into CASSFSAPAGVKYF.

This clonotype was counted ten times or more. This chain connects TRBV6-1 to TRBJ2-7, with TRBD2 identical over 7 bases. Trimming at V came to 8 bases and at J to 5 bases, leaving 6 bases not matched to a gene. The CDR3 is 12 amino acids. Germline loops: CDR1 MNHNS, CDR2 SASEGT. The CDR3 coding sequence is TGTGCCAGCGGGGGGAGGGTCCACGAGCAGTACTTC. Protein sequence: CASGGRVHEQYF.

The CDR3 sequence is CASSLSIIGSHNEQFF. CDR3 coding DNA: TGCGCCAGCAGCTTGAGTATTATAGGGTCTCATAATGAGCAGTTCTTC. This chain uses TRBV5-1 with TRBJ2-1; D unresolved. The CDR3 consists of 16 residues. The V and J ends lost 1 base and 7 bases respectively, with 18 bases between them. Per germline, CDR1 SGHRS and CDR2 YFSETQ.

The chain is built from TRBV19 and TRBJ1-4, with 8 bases identical to TRBD1. Germline-derived CDR1 and CDR2 are LNHDA and SQIVND (reference sequence). The CDR3 is 15 amino acids. Unmatched junction bases numbered 10, after V lost 7 bases and J lost 6 bases. The CDR3 here is CASNPHQTGDEKLFF. The CDR3 DNA reads as TGTGCCAGTAACCCACACCAGACAGGGGATGAAAAACTGTTTTTT.

In this sample, this clonotype turned up many times. Here the CDR3 reads CASSLGLARDTGELFF. The CDR3 bases are TGTGCCAGCAGCTTAGGCCTAGCGAGAGATACCGGGGAGCTGTTTTTT. The chain employs TRBV7-9 and TRBJ2-2; D possibly corresponds to TRBD2 (6 bases). Trimming left V 1 base short and J 5 bases short, with 14 bases between. Germline values: CDR1 SEHNR, CDR2 FQNEAQ (reference sequence). The CDR3 is made up of 16 amino acids.

This clonotype has ten or more counts. V is TRBV10-3 and J is TRBJ2-1; 9 bases are shared with TRBD2. The J segment lost 8 bases and the V segment lost 4 bases, leaving 12 bases of the junction unmatched. Looked up from germline, CDR1 is ENHRY and CDR2 is SYGVKD. The CDR3 has 16 residues. In DNA, the CDR3 is TGTGCCATCAGTGGACCAGGAGGGCGGGAGGGGGATGAGCAGTTCTTC. Its protein is CAISGPGGREGDEQFF.

The V and J genes are TRBV5-1 and TRBJ2-2; 7 positions agree with TRBD1. J was trimmed by 10 bases and V by 4 bases; bases with no gene match: 13. The CDR3 consists of 15 residues. Germline V gives CDR1 SGHRS, CDR2 YFSETQ. CDR3 residues: CASSPRDRPSEELFF. In DNA, the CDR3 is TGCGCCAGCAGCCCCCGGGACAGACCTTCGGAGGAGCTGTTTTTT.

This clonotype was seen at least ten times. The chain employs TRBV3-1 and TRBJ2-5, with 7 nucleotides matching TRBD2. V was clipped by 1 base and J by 5 bases; unmatched bases: 7. CDR1 and CDR2 (germline): LGHDT, YNNKEL (reference sequence). This CDR3 has 15 residues. The CDR3 bases are TGTGCCAGCAGCCAAGGAGAGGGACTATCGGAGACCCAGTACTTC. Amino acid sequence: CASSQGEGLSETQYF.

This clonotype was seen many times. This chain joins TRBV18 and TRBJ1-1, with 9 bases lining up with TRBD1. This CDR3 comprises 13 residues. Germline V gene lookup returns CDR1 KGHSH and CDR2 LQKENI. The V gene end was trimmed by 7 bases and the J gene end by 1 base; junction bases not matched to a gene: 1. The CDR3 coding sequence is TGTGCCAGCTTACAGGGGGCGAACACTGAAGCTTTCTTT. Encoded protein: CASLQGANTEAFF.

The J gene is TRBJ1-3, the V gene TRBV6-1; D gene uncertain. Germline CDR1 reads MNHNS; CDR2 reads SASEGT. CDR3 length: 15 residues. V was clipped by 1 base and J by 2 bases, with 9 bases between them. CDR3 protein: CASSEEARAGNTIYF. CDR3 DNA sequence: TGTGCCAGCAGTGAAGAGGCGCGCGCTGGAAACACCATATATTTT.

This clonotype was seen more than once but under ten times. A read error may be the cause here, since a much bigger clone is one base away. The chain is built from TRBV2 and TRBJ2-5, with 16 bases fitting TRBD2. The CDR3 is made up of 17 amino acids. The germline CDR1 and CDR2 sequences are SNHLY and FYNNEI. V was pared by 5 bases and J by 2 bases, with 5 bases of the junction left unmatched. The CDR3 coding sequence is TGTGCCAGCAGTACAGGGACTAGCGGGGGGGGACAAGAGACCCAGTACTTC. It specifies CASSTGTSGGGQETQYF.

This clonotype appeared many times. This chain joins TRBV10-3 and TRBJ2-1, with 10 nucleotides matching TRBD1. The CDR3 spans 14 residues. CDR1 is ENHRY and CDR2 is SYGVKD in the germline V gene. J gave up 6 bases and V 4 bases, and 3 bases lay outside the gene matches. The CDR3 protein is CAISGGQGRNEQFF. For the CDR3, the DNA is TGTGCCATCAGTGGGGGACAGGGGCGCAATGAGCAGTTCTTC.

This clonotype showed up just a few times. The V and J genes are TRBV12-5 and TRBJ2-4; either TRBD1 or TRBD2 may fit D (6 bases each). CDR1 and CDR2 (germline): LGHNT, FRNRAP. V lost 2 bases and J lost 4, with 12 bases in between. This CDR3 is 15 amino acids long. CDR3 loop: CASGLSGAGKNIQYF. The CDR3 DNA follows: TGTGCTAGTGGTTTGTCGGGGGCGGGGAAAAACATTCAGTACTTC. The whole variable domain, remainder taken from reference TRBV12-5 and TRBJ2-4, is DARVTQTPRHKVTEMGQEVTMRCQPILGHNTVFWYRQTMMQGLELLAYFRNRAPLDDSGMPKDRFSAEMPDATLATLKIQPSEPRDSAVYFCASGLSGAGKNIQYFGAGTRLSVL.

This clonotype was detected only a few times. The chain couples TRBV30 to TRBJ1-6; D call uncertain. Germline V gene lookup returns CDR1 GTSNPN and CDR2 SVGIG (reference sequence). The CDR3 extends over 13 amino acids. V shed 0 bases and J shed 12 bases, with 12 bases lying between them. The DNA of the CDR3 is TGTGCCTGGAGTGTAACATCGTTCAAACCCCTCCACTTT. This translates into CAWSVTSFKPLHF.